This T cell receptor beta chain was retrieved from a study of blood T cell repertoires in COVID-19. Trimming cost V 4 bases and J 0 bases, with 10 bases left between them. Germline assignment: CDR1 LGHDT and CDR2 YNNKEL (reference sequence). CDR3 length: 15 residues. Here immunoSEQ multiplex PCR was the method, and the copy in TCRdb shows in-frame clones only, minus some. The sample shows roughly 260,000 clones, approximately 89% of them seen only once. The rearrangement joins TRBV3-1 (or the pseudogene TRBV3-2) to TRBJ2-1; D possibly corresponds to TRBD1 (6 bases). This sequence was found in a man aged 35-49 years who had recovered from COVID-19. Specimen: peripheral blood. Here the CDR3 reads CASSPLGASYNEQFF. Here the CDR3 DNA reads TGTGCCAGCAGCCCACTGGGGGCCTCCTACAATGAGCAGTTCTTC.